What follows are 14 T cell receptor beta chains derived from one specimen sequenced in a study of T cell responses to AZD1222 COVID-19 vaccine. TCRdb's copy holds only in-frame clones and misses some; the assay was immunoSEQ multiplex PCR. The sample carries 200,000 to 250,000 clones, about 95% recorded once. The sequencing used peripheral blood, collected 28 days after the second dose of the MenACWY control vaccine. Receptors were obtained from an adult who received the MenACWY meningococcal vaccine as a control.

V usage is TRBV6-5 and J usage is TRBJ2-2; tentatively, D is TRBD1 (6 bases). Germline CDR1 and CDR2: MNHEY and SVGAGI. Trimming stripped 8 bases from V and 3 bases from J, with 13 bases between. The CDR3 contains 14 residues. The CDR3 nucleotides read TGTGCCAGCCCATCAGGGGTGGACACCGGGGAGCTGTTTTTT. Amino acids: CASPSGVDTGELFF.

J is TRBJ2-7 and V is TRBV6-5; the D is unclear. Trimming cost V 8 bases and J 7 bases, with 15 bases left between them. Germline loops: CDR1 MNHEY, CDR2 SVGAGI. This CDR3 region has 12 residues. The CDR3 protein is CASRSPSWEQYF. CDR3 nucleotide sequence: TGTGCCAGCCGGAGCCCCAGCTGGGAGCAGTACTTC.

V gene TRBV7-9 combines with J gene TRBJ1-4; the D gene is possibly TRBD1 (5 bases). The CDR3 extends over 14 amino acids. Germline lookup yields CDR1 SEHNR and CDR2 FQNEAQ (reference sequence). Trimming left V 7 bases short and J 3 bases short, with 12 bases between. The CDR3 DNA is TGTGCCAGCACCACGGGGACCTCTAATGAAAAACTGTTTTTT. It translates to CASTTGTSNEKLFF.

J is TRBJ2-1 and V is TRBV7-3, with 11 positions matching TRBD2. Germline assignment: CDR1 SGHTA and CDR2 FQGTGA. V trimming: 0 bases; J trimming: 8 bases; junction bases outside the gene matches: 9. This CDR3 comprises 17 residues. CDR3 amino acids: CASSLTAPLAGEDEQFF. The CDR3 DNA sequence: TGTGCCAGCAGCTTAACCGCCCCACTAGCGGGAGAGGATGAGCAGTTCTTC.

This chain joins TRBV30 and TRBJ2-1, with 7 bases lining up with TRBD2. V shed 6 bases and J 8 bases; nucleotides not matched to a gene: 16. Germline V gene lookup returns CDR1 GTSNPN and CDR2 SVGIG (reference sequence). The CDR3 has 15 residues. The CDR3 coding sequence is TGTGCCTGTACAACAGGTTGGGGGGGTGTAGATGAGCAGTTCTTC. Protein sequence: CACTTGWGGVDEQFF. The complete variable domain, with remaining parts taken from reference TRBV30 and TRBJ2-1, reads SQTIHQWPATLVQPVGSPLSLECTVEGTSNPNLYWYRQAAGRGLQLLFYSVGIGQISSEVPQNLSASRPQDRQFILSSKKLLLSDSGFYLCACTTGWGGVDEQFFGPGTRLTVL.

V gene TRBV28 combines with J gene TRBJ1-1; D unresolved. Germline V gives CDR1 MDHEN, CDR2 SYDVKM. Trimming stripped 0 bases from V and 1 base from J, with 9 bases between. The CDR3 has 15 amino acids. CDR3 nucleotide sequence: TGTGCCAGCAGTTTATGGGGATCAGGGAACACTGAAGCTTTCTTT. Its protein product is CASSLWGSGNTEAFF.

This clone was seen a single time. The V call is TRBV5-1, the J call TRBJ1-2, with D perhaps TRBD1 (5 bases). V was pared by 4 bases and J by 5 bases, with 12 bases between. The CDR3 is 13 residues long. The germline V gene has CDR1 SGHRS and CDR2 YFSETQ. The CDR3 loop is CASSPQGTYGYTF. Here the CDR3 DNA reads TGCGCCAGCAGCCCTCAGGGAACTTATGGCTACACCTTC.

This clone was counted a single time. The CDR3 sequence: CSVLNEKLFF. CDR3 sequence (DNA): TGCAGCGTTTTAAATGAAAAACTGTTTTTT. V gene TRBV29-1 combines with J gene TRBJ1-4; D remains unclear. Germline V lookup: CDR1 SQVTM, CDR2 ANQGSEA. The CDR3 totals 10 residues. The V gene lost 5 bases and the J gene lost 5 bases, with 3 bases spanning the gap.

The V and J genes are TRBV6-5 and TRBJ2-5; no clear D gene. This CDR3 has 10 residues. CDR1 MNHEY and CDR2 SVGAGI come from the germline V gene. V was clipped by 9 bases and J by 11 bases, with 13 bases between them. Here the CDR3 DNA reads TGTGCCAGAGGTTGCTGGGGTCAGTACTTC. Translating it yields CARGCWGQYF.

The chain carries TRBV11-2 and TRBJ1-1; D is possibly TRBD1 (6 bases). Germline V CDR1 and CDR2: SGHAT, FQNNGV. Trimming left V 5 bases short and J 3 bases short, with 10 bases between. The CDR3 has 13 amino acids. CDR3 DNA sequence: TGTGCCAGCAGCCCACCAGGGGACACTGAAGCTTTCTTT. Encoded protein: CASSPPGDTEAFF.

The chain combines TRBV4-1 with TRBJ2-1; no definite D call. Trimming shortened V by 4 bases and J by 3 bases, and 13 bases separated the two germline ends. CDR1 MGHRA and CDR2 YSYEKL come from the germline V gene. This CDR3 is built from 15 residues. The CDR3 nucleotides are TGCGCCAGCAGCCGGGTAGTGGCAGTCTACAATGAGCAGTTCTTC. Protein product: CASSRVVAVYNEQFF.

The chain carries TRBV5-4 and TRBJ1-2, with D maybe TRBD1 (5 bases). The CDR3 contains 13 residues. V gave up 0 bases and J gave up 8 bases, with 11 bases separating them. The germline gives CDR1 SGHNT, CDR2 YYREEE (reference sequence). The CDR3 sequence is CASSLAGGGGYTF. Here the CDR3 DNA reads TGTGCCAGCAGCTTGGCCGGGGGAGGCGGCTACACCTTC.

The rearrangement links TRBV6-2 or TRBV6-3 to TRBJ2-2; D unclear. Germline V gives CDR1 MNHEY, CDR2 SVGEGT. The CDR3 extends over 15 amino acids. The ends were cut back, 4 bases at V and 2 bases at J, with 11 bases in the middle. The CDR3 loop is CASSLRHYNTGELFF. DNA of the CDR3: TGTGCCAGCAGTTTAAGACACTATAACACCGGGGAGCTGTTTTTT.

The rearrangement joins TRBV10-3 to TRBJ2-7; D remains unclear. V lost 3 bases to trimming and J lost 0 bases, with 9 bases between them. In germline, CDR1 is ENHRY, CDR2 SYGVKD. This CDR3 spans 14 amino acids. CDR3 in DNA: TGTGCCATCAGTGAACTACAAAGCTCCTACGAGCAGTACTTC. Residues: CAISELQSSYEQYF.